The clone carrying this T cell receptor (beta chain) has more than one count but fewer than ten. This entry belongs to a study of T cell repertoires in cytomegalovirus infection. TCRdb re-analysed the reads in MiXCR, keeping a single row per CDR3 protein. The sample has 250,000 to 300,000 distinct CDR3 sequences; under 30% are singletons. Deletions cut 4 bases from V and 2 bases from J, with 13 bases between. Per germline, CDR1 SGHTA and CDR2 FQGTGA. The CDR3 totals 15 residues. Sequencing input: PBMCs. The chain joins TRBV7-3 to TRBJ2-3; perhaps TRBD1 as D (6 bases). This sequence originates from a human donor in good health (CMV status not recorded). Some clones in this sample may be carry-over from other donors' samples. Here the CDR3 DNA reads TGTGCCAGCAGCTCCCAAGGGGGAATCACAGATACGCAGTATTTT. It translates to CASSSQGGITDTQYF.